This TCR beta chain was sequenced for a study of T cells in Graves' hyperthyroidism and ophthalmopathy. Findings and caveats of the study: Using 13 V-J features, a model discriminated ophthalmopathy from stable hyperthyroidism. Onset of ophthalmopathy came a median roughly 6 months after the model predicted it.

Germline V CDR1 and CDR2: SGHTA, FQGTGA. Trimming took 8 bases from V and 2 from J; bases not matched to a gene: 6. The CDR3 sequence is 14 residues long. The investigators amplified TCR beta CDR3 regions from RNA transcripts. A set of HTBI primers served as the primers for a first-round RT-PCR of the TCR CDR3. In TCRdb, the multiplex PCR reads were re-called with MiXCR into one record per CDR3 protein. The sample consists of about 660,000 distinct CDR3 sequences, just under 45% of them appearing once. Diagnosing involved the use of clinical symptoms, serum thyroxine and TRAb, thyroid ultrasound and orbital computed tomography. This clonotype has ten or more counts. Its antigen is not identified.

This clonotype originated in an adult man with Graves' disease, either hyperthyroidism or ophthalmopathy (not recorded which). The chain uses TRBV7-3 and TRBJ1-2, with 9 bases that match TRBD1. Sequenced input: peripheral blood or thyroid tissue (not recorded which). The CDR3 nucleotides are TGTGCCAGCTCTAAAACAGGGGGCAACTATGGCTACACCTTC. As protein: CASSKTGGNYGYTF.